The 22 T cell receptor beta chains presented below share a single source sample, sequenced in a study of STAT5B mutations in CD4+ large granular lymphocyte leukemia. Clones were read by immunoSEQ multiplex PCR, and TCRdb kept only the in-frame ones, dropping some. The profile covers about 25,000 clones, with 74% appearing a single time and about 9.8% taken by the ten largest. The sample comprised CD4+ T cells from blood buffy coats. Every receptor here comes from a human donor in good health.

J is TRBJ1-5 and V is TRBV18; 10 nucleotides line up with TRBD1. The CDR3 totals 15 residues. The V gene's germline CDR1 is KGHSH and CDR2 LQKENI. The trim removed 3 bases at V and 7 bases at J, leaving 6 bases unmatched. CDR3 in amino acids: CASSPRQGAKQPQHF. CDR3 sequence (DNA): TGTGCCAGCTCACCCCGACAGGGGGCGAAGCAGCCCCAGCATTTT.

This chain connects TRBV7-2 to TRBJ1-5, with 7 bases lining up with TRBD1. CDR1 is SGHTA and CDR2 is FQGNSA in the germline V gene. Losses at the gene ends were 0 bases for V and 7 bases for J; bases not matched to a gene: 6. The CDR3 covers 15 residues. CDR3 DNA: TGTGCCAGCAGCTTAGCAGGGGGCGGAGGACAGCCCCAGCATTTT. Protein product: CASSLAGGGGQPQHF.

The chain is built from TRBV2 and TRBJ2-5; D gene ambiguous. This CDR3 contains 13 residues. CDR1 is SNHLY and CDR2 is FYNNEI in the germline V gene. Trimming took off 7 bases at V and 6 bases at J, with 15 bases between the two ends. The CDR3 DNA follows: TGTGCCAGCAACGGCTGGAGTCGGCAGACCCAGTACTTC. It translates to CASNGWSRQTQYF.

The chain is built from TRBV2 and TRBJ1-5; D may be TRBD1 (6 bases). Looked up from germline, CDR1 is SNHLY and CDR2 is FYNNEI. V was clipped by 11 bases and J by 4 bases, with 15 bases between them. The length of the CDR3 is 13 residues. CDR3 DNA: TGTGCCGGCACGCGGGGGGCTAATCAGCCCCAGCATTTT. It is translated as CAGTRGANQPQHF.

The chain couples TRBV5-1 to TRBJ2-7, with 8 bases that match TRBD1. This CDR3 has 15 residues. The V gene's germline CDR1 is SGHRS and CDR2 YFSETQ. Losses at the gene ends were 0 bases for V and 7 bases for J; bases not matched to a gene: 9. DNA for the CDR3: TGCGCCAGCAGCTTGGGTTCAGGGGGCGCAGAAGAGCAGTACTTC. Translating gives CASSLGSGGAEEQYF.

This clone was observed a few times. J is TRBJ2-1 and V is TRBV14; 8 positions agree with TRBD2. In germline, CDR1 is SGHDN, CDR2 FVKESK. Trimming at V came to 0 bases and at J to 9 bases, leaving 13 bases not matched to a gene. The CDR3 runs to 17 residues. CDR3 residues: CASSQEIRTSRVSEQFF. In DNA form, the CDR3 reads TGTGCCAGCAGCCAAGAAATCCGGACTAGCAGAGTGAGTGAGCAGTTCTTC.

This clone was picked up a small number of times. The CDR3 sequence is CASRDDRDGFF. DNA of the CDR3: TGTGCCAGCAGGGATGACAGGGACGGTTTCTTT. This sequence joins TRBV2 and TRBJ1-1; 7 bases fit TRBD1. CDR1 is SNHLY, CDR2 FYNNEI, per germline. The CDR3 runs to 11 residues. V lost 6 bases to trimming and J lost 13 bases; unmatched junction nucleotides: 8.

V usage is TRBV6-6 and J usage is TRBJ1-1; a possible D gene is TRBD1 (5 bases). Germline V CDR1 and CDR2: MNHNY, SVGAGI (reference sequence). CDR3 length: 15 residues. V lost 0 bases and J lost 4, with 12 bases in between. CDR3 sequence: CASSYSNGGGTEAFF. The CDR3 DNA is TGTGCCAGCAGTTACTCGAACGGTGGGGGCACTGAAGCTTTCTTT.

The genes are TRBV19 and TRBJ2-3, with TRBD2 matching over 15 bases. The CDR3 is 16 residues long. Looked up from germline, CDR1 is LNHDA and CDR2 is SQIVND (reference sequence). Trimming took 4 bases from V and 1 from J; bases not matched to a gene: 0. The CDR3 nucleotides are TGTGCCAGTAGTAGGACTAGCGGGAGGGGCACAGATACGCAGTATTTT. Its protein product is CASSRTSGRGTDTQYF.

This chain uses TRBV7-2 with TRBJ1-1; D is ambiguous. Per germline, CDR1 SGHTA and CDR2 FQGNSA. V lost 3 bases and J 6 bases, leaving 14 bases between the germline ends. This CDR3 spans 14 amino acids. Written as DNA, the CDR3 is TGTGCCAGCAGCTTCGGACCCCTCGGGGCTGAAGCTTTCTTT. This sequence encodes CASSFGPLGAEAFF.

This clone was observed a few times. The V call is TRBV19, the J call TRBJ1-2; possible D gene TRBD1, 5 bases. This CDR3 has 14 residues. Germline CDR1 is LNHDA and CDR2 is SQIVND (reference sequence). The V end was cut by 7 bases, the J end by 2 bases, with 14 bases between. The CDR3 DNA reads as TGTGCCAGTACCCTGGGACCGAGGAACTATGGCTACACCTTC. Its protein is CASTLGPRNYGYTF.

The chain links TRBV29-1 to TRBJ2-5; D uncertain. CDR3 length: 13 amino acids. The germline V gene has CDR1 SQVTM and CDR2 ANQGSEA. V dropped 4 bases and J dropped 7 bases, with 16 bases sitting between them. CDR3 residues: CSVVAPLGGTQYF. The CDR3 region has the DNA TGCAGCGTTGTGGCTCCCCTGGGCGGGACCCAGTACTTC. Together with reference TRBV29-1 and TRBJ2-5, the CDR3 gives the full variable domain: SAVISQKPSRDICQRGTSLTIQCQVDSQVTMMFWYRQQPGQSLTLIATANQGSEATYESGFVIDKFPISRPNLTFSTLTVSNMSPEDSSIYLCSVVAPLGGTQYFGPGTRLLVL.

The rearrangement links TRBV27 to TRBJ1-5; weak D call: TRBD1 (5 bases). The length of the CDR3 is 16 residues. The V and J ends lost 5 bases and 3 bases respectively, with 17 bases between them. Germline lookup yields CDR1 MNHEY and CDR2 SMNVEV (reference sequence). In nucleotides, the CDR3 is TGTGCCAGCAGTCGGGGGAGGTCGGGCTACAATCAGCCCCAGCATTTT. Residues: CASSRGRSGYNQPQHF.

The rearrangement uses TRBV28 and TRBJ2-5; 7 positions match TRBD2. The germline V gene has CDR1 MDHEN and CDR2 SYDVKM. CDR3 length: 14 amino acids. Trimming took 1 base from V and 6 from J; bases not matched to a gene: 5. The CDR3 nucleotides are TGTGCCAGCAGTTTATTGCGGGGGTACAAGACCCAGTACTTC. Residues: CASSLLRGYKTQYF.

The gene calls are TRBV4-2 and TRBJ2-3; 10 bases are a match to TRBD2. Germline assignment: CDR1 LGHNA and CDR2 YNFKEQ. The CDR3 is 16 amino acids. V lost 1 base, J lost 5 bases, and 6 bases stayed unmatched. The CDR3 spells CASSQGLAGAEDTQYF. As DNA, the CDR3 is TGTGCCAGCAGCCAAGGGCTAGCGGGGGCTGAAGATACGCAGTATTTT.

In its sample, this clone was seen a few times. V is TRBV30 and J is TRBJ1-4; perhaps TRBD1 as D (5 bases). The V gene lost 0 bases and the J gene lost 6 bases, with 11 bases spanning the gap. The CDR3 is 14 amino acids. CDR1 and CDR2 (germline): GTSNPN, SVGIG (reference sequence). CDR3 nucleotide sequence: TGTGCCTGGAGTGTATTGGGCAGGGATGAAAAACTGTTTTTT. Translation gives CAWSVLGRDEKLFF.

The chain links TRBV9 to TRBJ2-3, with D unresolved. The CDR3 has 15 amino acids. V was clipped by 4 bases and J by 0 bases, with 12 bases between them. The germline CDR1 and CDR2 sequences are SGDLS and YYNGEE. Here the CDR3 reads CASSPQRASTDTQYF. In DNA form, the CDR3 reads TGTGCCAGCAGCCCACAGCGTGCTAGCACAGATACGCAGTATTTT.

The V and J genes are TRBV10-3 and TRBJ1-1; TRBD1 is a possible D gene (5 bases). The CDR3 is made up of 12 amino acids. Trimming shortened V by 3 bases and J by 7 bases, and 9 bases separated the two germline ends. The V gene's germline CDR1 is ENHRY and CDR2 SYGVKD. The CDR3 sequence is CAISEGTDEAFF. The CDR3 region has the DNA TGTGCCATCAGTGAAGGGACCGATGAAGCTTTCTTT.

The chain is built from TRBV25-1 and TRBJ1-6; D possibly corresponds to TRBD1 (5 bases). CDR3 length: 14 residues. Germline CDR1 and CDR2: MGHDK and SYGVNS. Deletions cut 1 base from V and 6 bases from J, with 7 bases between. Here the CDR3 reads CASSEFQGNSPLHF. CDR3 sequence (DNA): TGTGCCAGCAGTGAATTTCAGGGTAATTCACCCCTCCACTTT.

The chain couples TRBV7-3 to TRBJ1-2, with D perhaps matching TRBD1 (5 bases). From germline, CDR1 is SGHTA and CDR2 FQGTGA. The V and J ends lost 5 bases and 1 base respectively, with 20 bases between them. CDR3 length: 17 residues. The CDR3 spells CASSPSRRDSRNYGYTF. Written as DNA, the CDR3 is TGTGCCAGCAGCCCCTCCCGCCGGGACTCGCGTAACTATGGCTACACCTTC. Complete variable domain (other parts from reference TRBV7-3 and TRBJ1-2): GAGVSQTPSNKVTEKGKYVELRCDPISGHTALYWYRQSLGQGPEFLIYFQGTGAADDSGLPNDRFFAVRPEGSVSTLKIQRTERGDSAVYLCASSPSRRDSRNYGYTFGSGTRLTVV.

V and J are TRBV5-8 and TRBJ1-5; D unclear. The CDR3 runs 18 residues. Trimming removed 4 bases at V and 0 bases at J, with 20 bases between. The germline CDR1 and CDR2 sequences are SGHTS and YDEGEE. This CDR3 reads CASSRGGTQAFSNQPQHF. CDR3 nucleotide sequence: TGTGCCAGCAGCCGAGGAGGAACCCAGGCGTTTAGCAATCAGCCCCAGCATTTT.

The chain employs TRBV19 and TRBJ2-3; D is possibly TRBD1 (7 bases). The V gene's germline CDR1 is LNHDA and CDR2 SQIVND (reference sequence). The length of the CDR3 is 14 residues. Deletions cut 5 bases from V and 8 bases from J, with 17 bases between. CDR3: CASSSNRQGGTQYF. As DNA, the CDR3 is TGTGCCAGTAGTTCTAATCGACAGGGAGGTACGCAGTATTTT.